In this sample, the clone carrying this TCR beta chain turned up once. The V gene's germline CDR1 is GTSNPN and CDR2 SVGIG (reference sequence). After removal of 3 bases from V and 5 bases from J, the junction contained 8 bases not matched to a gene. The CDR3 contains 14 residues. A split of CD4+ cells into CD45RA+ naive and CD45RA-negative memory subsets was performed. Generated by immunoSEQ multiplex PCR, the TCRdb table keeps only in-frame clones and is missing some. The sample lists around 2.5 million clones; more than 85% were seen once. The record originates from a study of shared clonotypes between healthy human individuals.

The sequenced sample was naive CD4+ T cells from PBMCs. Subset given: CD45RA+ positively selected. The TCR sequence derives from a man aged 18 to 30 in good health. Some clones in this sample may be carry-over from other donors' samples. The chain combines TRBV30 with TRBJ2-7, with 9 bases aligning to TRBD2. CDR3 sequence: CAWRRREGPHEQYF. The CDR3 region has the DNA TGTGCCTGGAGGAGGCGGGAGGGCCCCCACGAGCAGTACTTC.